This T cell receptor beta chain was sequenced in a study of CD8 T cells in ankylosing spondylitis. Findings of the study overall: Researchers reportedly found disease-linked clones significantly enriched in matched ankylosing spondylitis synovial fluid. Certain motif variants had earlier been reported in reactive arthritis synovial fluid and blood.

CDR1 and CDR2 (germline): SGDLS, YYNGEE. CDR3 length: 13 amino acids. Trimming removed 2 bases from V and 4 bases from J, with 7 bases in between. This clonotype was counted between two and nine times. Its target is not known. A quantitative 5'-RACE method, one with molecular barcodes, was used to make TCR beta libraries. A single record per CDR3 protein comes from TCRdb applying MiXCR to the 5' RACE reads. This table holds 30,000 or so distinct CDR3 sequences, 4.5% to 5.5% found once. The sample was blood, either unsorted or a sorted T cell fraction (not recorded which). The source of this sequence is a female donor with ankylosing spondylitis or in good health (not recorded which). The rearrangement joins TRBV9 to TRBJ1-3; no definite D call. Here the CDR3 reads CASSVARGNTIYF. CDR3 bases: TGTGCCAGCAGCGTCGCCCGGGGAAACACCATATATTTT.